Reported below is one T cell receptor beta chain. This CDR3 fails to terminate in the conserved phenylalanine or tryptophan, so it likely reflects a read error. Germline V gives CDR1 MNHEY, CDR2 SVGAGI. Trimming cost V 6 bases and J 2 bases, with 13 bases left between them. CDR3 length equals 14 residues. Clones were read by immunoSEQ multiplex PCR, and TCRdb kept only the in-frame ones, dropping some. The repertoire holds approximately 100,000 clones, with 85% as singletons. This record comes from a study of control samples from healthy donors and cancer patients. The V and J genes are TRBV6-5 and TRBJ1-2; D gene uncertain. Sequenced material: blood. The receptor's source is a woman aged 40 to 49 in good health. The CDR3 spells CASRPSAVNYGYTL. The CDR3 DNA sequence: TGTGCCAGCAGACCAAGCGCGGTAAACTATGGCTACACCCTC.